A single sample gave rise to the 11 T cell receptor beta chains below, sequenced in a study of blood T cell repertoires in COVID-19. The data were produced by immunoSEQ multiplex PCR, yet TCRdb's version contains in-frame clones alone and is incomplete. The table has 300,000 or so clones, around 90% seen once. Sequencing input: PBMCs or T cells enriched from blood (not recorded which). Receptors originate from a woman under 40 who had recovered from COVID-19.

The chain joins TRBV10-1 to TRBJ2-2; D perhaps matches TRBD1 (6 bases). V was pared by 3 bases and J by 4 bases, with 15 bases between. Germline CDR1 WNHNN, CDR2 SYGVQD (reference sequence). CDR3 length: 16 residues. This CDR3 is CASSDPQGAGTGELFF. The DNA for the CDR3 is TGCGCCAGCAGTGACCCACAGGGCGCGGGCACCGGGGAGCTGTTTTTT.

The chain joins TRBV5-1 to TRBJ2-2, with a possible D match to TRBD1 (6 bases). V lost 4 bases, J lost 6 bases, and 13 bases lay in between. There are 14 residues in the CDR3. The germline CDR1 and CDR2 sequences are SGHRS and YFSETQ. Written as DNA, the CDR3 is TGCGCCAGCAGCGAGAGACAGGTCCCCGGGGAGCTGTTTTTT. This gives the protein CASSERQVPGELFF.

The J gene is TRBJ2-5, the V gene TRBV28, with D perhaps matching TRBD2 (5 bases). This CDR3 has 14 amino acids. Trimming left V 6 bases short and J 2 bases short, with 13 bases between. In germline, CDR1 is MDHEN, CDR2 SYDVKM. For the CDR3, the DNA is TGTGCCAGCAGCCGCGGTGGGAGTCAAGAGACCCAGTACTTC. Its protein is CASSRGGSQETQYF.

The rearrangement uses TRBV5-1 and TRBJ1-2, with TRBD1 identical over 9 bases. CDR3 length: 11 residues. CDR1 is SGHRS and CDR2 is YFSETQ in the germline V gene. J gave up 8 bases and V 10 bases, and 6 bases lay outside the gene matches. CDR3 amino acids: CASWDRVGYTF. As DNA, the CDR3 is TGCGCCTCTTGGGACAGGGTCGGCTACACCTTC. The full variable domain, in which reference TRBV5-1 and TRBJ1-2 provide the parts outside the CDR3, is KAGVTQTPRYLIKTRGQQVTLSCSPISGHRSVSWYQQTPGQGLQFLFEYFSETQRNKGNFPGRFSGRQFSNSRSEMNVSTLELGDSALYLCASWDRVGYTFGSGTRLTVV.

This sequence joins TRBV4-3 and TRBJ2-4, with a weak D call TRBD2 (5 bases). Germline V CDR1 and CDR2: LGHNA, YSLEER. The ends were cut back, 4 bases at V and 1 base at J, with 14 bases in the middle. This CDR3 has 16 amino acids. The CDR3 sequence: CASSPGLGEAKNIQYF. The CDR3, as DNA: TGCGCCAGCAGCCCGGGCCTTGGGGAGGCCAAAAACATTCAGTACTTC.

The chain links TRBV28 to TRBJ1-2; D is undetermined. The V end lost 3 bases, the J end lost 0 bases, and 8 bases lay between the germline ends. This CDR3 region has 14 residues. Germline assignment: CDR1 MDHEN and CDR2 SYDVKM. Here the CDR3 DNA reads TGTGCCAGCAGTTTTGCAGAAGCTAACTATGGCTACACCTTC. It is translated as CASSFAEANYGYTF.

The genes are TRBV28 and TRBJ1-1; D remains ambiguous. The germline V gene encodes CDR1 MDHEN and CDR2 SYDVKM. This CDR3 is built from 16 residues. The V and J ends lost 7 bases and 7 bases respectively, with 25 bases between them. The CDR3 reads CASISRTGRTLIEAFF. In DNA form, the CDR3 reads TGTGCCAGCATCTCGAGGACCGGGAGGACCCTTATTGAAGCTTTCTTT.

The chain links TRBV28 to TRBJ2-1, with a weak D call TRBD2 (6 bases). There are 16 residues in the CDR3. With 1 base removed from V and 1 base from J, the gap between germline ends came to 11 bases. Germline-derived CDR1 and CDR2 are MDHEN and SYDVKM. The CDR3 spells CASSLYGGPSYNEQFF. CDR3 nucleotides: TGTGCCAGCAGTTTATACGGGGGACCATCCTACAATGAGCAGTTCTTC.

The J gene is TRBJ2-1, the V gene TRBV11-2; 13 bases agree with TRBD2. The germline CDR1 and CDR2 sequences are SGHAT and FQNNGV. CDR3 length: 17 residues. V lost 4 bases and J lost 2; bases outside the gene matches: 5. CDR3 sequence (DNA): TGTGCCAGCAGCTCGGGACTAGCGGGACCTCCCTACAATGAGCAGTTCTTC. Protein sequence: CASSSGLAGPPYNEQFF.

The V gene is TRBV5-1, the J gene TRBJ2-7; the match to TRBD1 covers 8 bases. This CDR3 is 14 amino acids long. V shed 3 bases, J shed 3 bases, and the junction held 5 bases outside the gene matches. CDR1 and CDR2 (germline): SGHRS, YFSETQ. The CDR3 is CASSYQGALYEQYF. CDR3 nucleotides: TGCGCCAGCAGCTATCAGGGGGCTCTCTACGAGCAGTACTTC.

The rearrangement joins TRBV4-3 to TRBJ2-2; TRBD1 aligns across 8 bases. The J segment lost 4 bases and the V segment lost 4 bases, leaving 8 bases of the junction unmatched. The CDR3 runs 16 residues. Germline values: CDR1 LGHNA, CDR2 YSLEER. CDR3 DNA: TGCGCCAGCAGCCGCACACCGGGACAGGCCACCGGGGAGCTGTTTTTT. It translates to CASSRTPGQATGELFF.